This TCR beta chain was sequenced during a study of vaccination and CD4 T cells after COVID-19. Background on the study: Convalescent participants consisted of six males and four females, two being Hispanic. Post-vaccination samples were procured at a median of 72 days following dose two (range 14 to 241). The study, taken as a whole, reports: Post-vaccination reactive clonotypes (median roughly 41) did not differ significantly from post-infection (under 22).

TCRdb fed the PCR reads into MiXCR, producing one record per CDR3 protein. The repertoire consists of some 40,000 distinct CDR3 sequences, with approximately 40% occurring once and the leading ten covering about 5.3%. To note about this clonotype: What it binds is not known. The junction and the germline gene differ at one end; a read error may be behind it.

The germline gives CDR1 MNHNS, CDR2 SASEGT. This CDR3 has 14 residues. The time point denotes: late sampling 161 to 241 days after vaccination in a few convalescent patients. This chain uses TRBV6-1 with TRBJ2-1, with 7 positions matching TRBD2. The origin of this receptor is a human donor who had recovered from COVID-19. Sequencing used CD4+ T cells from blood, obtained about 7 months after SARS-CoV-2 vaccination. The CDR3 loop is CASSQAGLNNEQFF. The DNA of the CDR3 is TGTGCCAGCAGTCAAGCGGGACTCAACAATGAGCAGTTCTTC.